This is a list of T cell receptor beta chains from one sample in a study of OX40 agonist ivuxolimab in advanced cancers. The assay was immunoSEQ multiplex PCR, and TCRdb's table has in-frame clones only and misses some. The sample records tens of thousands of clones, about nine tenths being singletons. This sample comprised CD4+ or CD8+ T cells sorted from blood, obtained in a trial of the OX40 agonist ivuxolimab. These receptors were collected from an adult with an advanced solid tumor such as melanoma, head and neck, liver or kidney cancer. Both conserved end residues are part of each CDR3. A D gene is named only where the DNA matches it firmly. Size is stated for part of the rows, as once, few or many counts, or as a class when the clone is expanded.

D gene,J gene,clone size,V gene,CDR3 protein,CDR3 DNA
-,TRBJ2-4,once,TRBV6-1,CASSDLDIQYF,TGTGCCAGCAGTGATCTGGACATTCAGTACTTC
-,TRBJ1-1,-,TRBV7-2,CASSLSFRSDWAEAFF,TGTGCCAGCAGCTTAAGTTTCCGGAGCGATTGGGCTGAAGCTTTCTTT
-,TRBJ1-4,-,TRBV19,CASSFGIQGTITNEKLFF,TGTGCCAGTAGTTTTGGTATCCAGGGAACGATTACTAATGAAAAACTGTTTTTT
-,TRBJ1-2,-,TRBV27,CASSLGGVRGGYYGYTF,TGTGCCAGCAGTTTAGGGGGAGTCAGGGGAGGCTACTATGGCTACACCTTC
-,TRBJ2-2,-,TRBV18,CASSPIGRGTGNVGTGELFF,TGTGCCAGCTCACCGATTGGACGGGGGACCGGTAATGTGGGAACCGGGGAGCTGTTTTTT
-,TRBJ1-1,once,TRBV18,CASSPRLQGAFF,TGTGCCAGCTCACCCCGTTTACAGGGCGCTTTCTTT
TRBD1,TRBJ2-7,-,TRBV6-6,CASEDRVGNEQYF,TGTGCCAGCGAAGACAGGGTGGGCAACGAGCAGTACTTC
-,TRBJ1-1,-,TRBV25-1,CASSDHLTVLNEAFF,TGTGCCAGCAGTGACCACCTCACAGTTCTAAATGAAGCTTTCTTT
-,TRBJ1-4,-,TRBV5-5,CASSLVGLATNEKLFF,TGTGCCAGCAGCTTGGTAGGGTTGGCTACTAATGAAAAACTGTTTTTT
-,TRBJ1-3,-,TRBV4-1,CASSQSFGGTGNTIYF,TGCGCCAGCAGCCAAAGCTTCGGGGGAACTGGAAACACCATATATTTT
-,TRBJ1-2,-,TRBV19,CASKDGPAHNYGYTF,TGTGCCAGCAAGGACGGTCCCGCTCACAACTATGGCTACACCTTC
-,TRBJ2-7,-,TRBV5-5,CASSSPSGISYEQYF,TGTGCCAGCAGCTCCCCTTCGGGCATATCCTACGAGCAGTACTTC
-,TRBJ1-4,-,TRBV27,CASSIRVGEKLFF,TGTGCCAGCAGTATAAGGGTTGGCGAAAAACTGTTTTTT
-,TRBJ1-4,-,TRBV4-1,CASSQDGRVGEKLFF,TGCGCCAGCAGCCAAGATGGGAGGGTAGGAGAAAAACTGTTTTTT
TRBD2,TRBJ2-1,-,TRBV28,CASRTSGRNNEQFF,TGTGCCAGCCGAACTAGCGGGAGAAACAATGAGCAGTTCTTC
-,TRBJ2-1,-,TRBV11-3,CASSLRSTVGNEQFF,TGTGCCAGCAGCTTGAGATCCACCGTCGGCAATGAGCAGTTCTTC
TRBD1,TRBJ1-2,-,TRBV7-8,CASSFARTGGGYTF,TGTGCCAGCAGCTTCGCCCGGACAGGGGGAGGCTACACCTTC